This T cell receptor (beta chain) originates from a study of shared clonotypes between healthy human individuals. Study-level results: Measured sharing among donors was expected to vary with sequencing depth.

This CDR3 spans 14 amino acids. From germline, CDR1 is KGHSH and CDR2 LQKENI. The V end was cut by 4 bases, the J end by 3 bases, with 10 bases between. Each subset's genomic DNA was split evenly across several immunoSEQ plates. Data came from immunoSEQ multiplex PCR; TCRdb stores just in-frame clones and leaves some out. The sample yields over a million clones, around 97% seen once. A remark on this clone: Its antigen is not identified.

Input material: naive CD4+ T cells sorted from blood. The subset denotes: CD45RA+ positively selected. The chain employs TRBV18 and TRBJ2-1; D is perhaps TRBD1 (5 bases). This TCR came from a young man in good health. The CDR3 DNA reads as TGTGCCAGCTCACGTCCAGGGTTCTACAATGAGCAGTTCTTC. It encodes CASSRPGFYNEQFF.